These 5 T cell receptor beta chains share one sample of origin, sequenced in a study of blood T cells in healthy people across ages. Through a sample-barcoded 5' primer and a J-beta primer mix, a second PCR was run for about 6 to 12 cycles. From the 5' RACE reads, TCRdb called clonotypes with MiXCR, one entry per CDR3 protein. The sample lists about a million distinct CDR3 sequences; approximately 50% were seen once. Source material: blood. The receptors originated from a woman aged 60-75 years in good health.

The chain couples TRBV5-1 to TRBJ1-6, with D hard to call. Germline loops: CDR1 SGHRS, CDR2 YFSETQ. V gave up 5 bases and J gave up 6 bases, with 12 bases separating them. This CDR3 is 14 amino acids long. DNA for the CDR3: TGCGCCAGCAGAGAGGATTTGGGTAATTCACCCCTCCACTTT. Translating it yields CASREDLGNSPLHF.

This sequence joins TRBV6-9 and TRBJ1-5; TRBD1 might be the D (6 bases). The germline V gene has CDR1 MNHGY and CDR2 SVAAGI. The CDR3 length is 13 residues. Trimming shortened V by 9 bases and J by 3 bases, and 12 bases separated the two germline ends. The CDR3 nucleotides read TGTGCCAGGATTCGGGGGGCCAATCAGCCCCAGCATTTT. This translates into CARIRGANQPQHF.

The chain carries TRBV6-5 and TRBJ2-7; TRBD2 aligns across 7 bases. Germline CDR1 is MNHEY and CDR2 is SVGAGI. The junction had 5 bases not matched to a gene; V was cut back by 5 bases and J by 4 bases. The CDR3 spans 13 residues. The CDR3 DNA follows: TGTGCCAGCAGTCGGAGTAGCGGGTACGAGCAGTACTTC. This sequence encodes CASSRSSGYEQYF.

This clonotype was found once. The V gene is TRBV12-3 or TRBV12-4, the J gene TRBJ2-1, with 8 bases that match TRBD1. CDR3 length equals 14 residues. V shed 6 bases and J 10 bases; nucleotides not matched to a gene: 11. The chain's CDR3 is CASSARQGIEEQFF. The CDR3 DNA follows: TGTGCCAGCAGCGCAAGACAGGGGATAGAGGAGCAGTTCTTC.

The CDR3 is CSASSGTLGEQYF. The CDR3 bases are TGCAGTGCTAGCTCCGGGACACTGGGGGAGCAGTACTTC. This rearrangement joins TRBV20-1 to TRBJ2-7; a possible D gene is TRBD1 (6 bases). The CDR3 contains 13 residues. Deletions cut 3 bases from V and 7 bases from J, with 16 bases between. Germline assignment: CDR1 DFQATT and CDR2 SNEGSKA (reference sequence).